A selection of T cell receptor beta chains follows, all from one sample in a study of neurological immune-mediated disorders. MiXCR, run by TCRdb on the 5' RACE reads, gives a single entry per CDR3 protein. The sample shows just under 20,000 distinct CDR3 sequences, 7.5% of them seen only once. The specimen was CD8+ T cells from blood. The receptors come from a woman in her 30s with HTLV-1-associated myelopathy (HAM/TSP). Both conserved end residues are part of each CDR3. A D gene is named only where the DNA matches it firmly. Rows give clone size only sometimes, using once, few, many, or a class for an expanded clone.

D: TRBD2
V: TRBV10-2
J: TRBJ2-1
size: many
DNA: TGCGCCAGCAGTGAGCTTACTAGCGTCAATGAGCAGTTCTTC
CDR3: CASSELTSVNEQFF

D: NA
V: TRBV5-1
J: TRBJ1-2
size: many
DNA: TGCGCCAGCAGCTTGGAGTCAGTCTTAGACGGTGGCTACACCTTC
CDR3: CASSLESVLDGGYTF

D: NA
V: TRBV29-1
J: TRBJ2-1
size: many
DNA: TGCAGCGTTGAGGTTGGACGGGTCAACAATGAGCAGTTCTTC
CDR3: CSVEVGRVNNEQFF

D: NA
V: TRBV3-1
J: TRBJ2-2
size: many
DNA: TGTGCCAGCAGCCAAGATGAAGAGTTTGCCGGGGAGCTGTTTTTT
CDR3: CASSQDEEFAGELFF

D: TRBD1
V: TRBV20-1
J: TRBJ2-7
size: many
DNA: TGCAGTGCTGCAAAGGGACAGGCCTACGAGCAGTACTTC
CDR3: CSAAKGQAYEQYF

D: TRBD2
V: TRBV7-6
J: TRBJ2-3
size: many
DNA: TGTGCCAGCAGCTTAGGAGTATGGCGGGGGGGCCGGAATACGCAGTATTTT
CDR3: CASSLGVWRGGRNTQYF

D: NA
V: TRBV24-1
J: TRBJ2-1
size: many
DNA: TGTGCCACCAGTGATGTGCCGGCTAACTACAATGAGCAGTTCTTC
CDR3: CATSDVPANYNEQFF

D: NA
V: TRBV11-2
J: TRBJ1-3
size: many
DNA: TGTGCCAGCAGCTTAGAATCCGGGCTCTCAAAGGGAAACACCATATATTTT
CDR3: CASSLESGLSKGNTIYF

D: NA
V: TRBV6-1
J: TRBJ2-3
size: many
DNA: TGTGCCAGCGGAAACCGGGACGGATCTTTCACAGATACGCAGTATTTT
CDR3: CASGNRDGSFTDTQYF

D: NA
V: TRBV4-2
J: TRBJ2-7
size: many
DNA: TGTGCCAGCAGCCAAGACTTCTCCTACGAGCAGTACTTC
CDR3: CASSQDFSYEQYF

D: NA
V: TRBV5-1
J: TRBJ2-7
size: many
DNA: TGCGCCAGCAGCCCGGGGGTAGGGTACGAGCAGTACTTC
CDR3: CASSPGVGYEQYF

D: TRBD2
V: TRBV30
J: TRBJ2-7
size: NA
DNA: TGTGCCTGGAGTGTAGTCGGGACTAGTGACGAGCAGTACTTC
CDR3: CAWSVVGTSDEQYF

D: TRBD1
V: TRBV10-3
J: TRBJ2-7
size: few
DNA: TGTGCCATCAGTGAGAGGGCCGACAGGGTCGAGCAGTACTTC
CDR3: CAISERADRVEQYF

D: TRBD2
V: TRBV20-1
J: TRBJ2-1
size: many
DNA: TGCAGTGCTCGACTAGCGGATCTCTCCTACAATGAGCAGTTCTTC
CDR3: CSARLADLSYNEQFF

D: NA
V: TRBV7-9
J: TRBJ2-3
size: many
DNA: TGTGCCATCCACGAGCCCCTGCTTACCACAGATACGCAGTATTTT
CDR3: CAIHEPLLTTDTQYF

D: NA
V: TRBV10-2
J: TRBJ1-3
size: many
DNA: TGCGCCAGCAGTGAAGTGGGCTCTGGAAACACCATATATTTT
CDR3: CASSEVGSGNTIYF

D: NA
V: TRBV5-6
J: TRBJ2-7
size: many
DNA: TGTGCCAGCGGGCTGGGGGGAGCATACGAGCAGTACTTC
CDR3: CASGLGGAYEQYF

D: TRBD1
V: TRBV7-8
J: TRBJ1-6
size: many
DNA: TGTGCCAGCAGGTTACACCGGACAGGGGACAATTCACCCCTCCACTTT
CDR3: CASRLHRTGDNSPLHF

D: TRBD2
V: TRBV11-2
J: TRBJ2-1
size: many
DNA: TGTGCCAGCAGCTTCGGACTAGCGGTTGAGCAGTTCTTC
CDR3: CASSFGLAVEQFF

D: NA
V: TRBV19
J: TRBJ1-1
size: many
DNA: TGTGCCAGTAGGGACGTGAATGAAGCTTTCTTT
CDR3: CASRDVNEAFF

D: NA
V: TRBV5-1
J: TRBJ2-7
size: medium-sized
DNA: TGCGCCAGCAGCTTTGAAGCTTCCTACGAGCAGTACTTC
CDR3: CASSFEASYEQYF

D: TRBD1
V: TRBV9
J: TRBJ1-1
size: many
DNA: TGTGCCAGCAGCGATCAGGGGACAGGGGACACTGAAGCTTTCTTT
CDR3: CASSDQGTGDTEAFF

D: NA
V: TRBV5-6
J: TRBJ2-1
size: many
DNA: TGTGCCAGCAGCTTTCCGAGCCCCTACAATGAGCAGTTCTTC
CDR3: CASSFPSPYNEQFF

D: NA
V: TRBV7-9
J: TRBJ2-2
size: many
DNA: TGTGCCAGCAGCCTGGACTCCACCGGGGAGCTGTTTTTT
CDR3: CASSLDSTGELFF

D: NA
V: TRBV25-1
J: TRBJ2-4
size: NA
DNA: TGTGCCAGCAGTGAATATTCCGGAGCCAAAAACATTCAGTACTTC
CDR3: CASSEYSGAKNIQYF

D: NA
V: TRBV27
J: TRBJ2-3
size: many
DNA: TGTGCCAGCAGTTTCCTAGGGGGGGGGGCCACAGATACGCAGTATTTT
CDR3: CASSFLGGGATDTQYF

D: TRBD1
V: TRBV12-3/TRBV12-4
J: TRBJ2-7
size: many
DNA: TGTGCCAGCAGATACCCGGGACAGGGGGTTAGCGAGCAGTACTTC
CDR3: CASRYPGQGVSEQYF

D: TRBD2
V: TRBV10-3
J: TRBJ2-3
size: many
DNA: TGTGCCATCAGTGGGACTAGCGGGGGGGTGGAAGATACGCAGTATTTT
CDR3: CAISGTSGGVEDTQYF

D: NA
V: TRBV20-1
J: TRBJ1-1
size: many
DNA: TGCAGTGCTAGCCCTGGCGGGGTCACTGAAGCTTTCTTT
CDR3: CSASPGGVTEAFF

D: NA
V: TRBV5-6
J: TRBJ2-7
size: many
DNA: TGTGCCAGCAGCTTGGCCGGTACAGGGATAGGATACGAGCAGTACTTC
CDR3: CASSLAGTGIGYEQYF

D: NA
V: TRBV10-3
J: TRBJ1-1
size: many
DNA: TGTGCCATCAGCTGGACAGACAACACTGAAGCTTTCTTT
CDR3: CAISWTDNTEAFF

D: TRBD2
V: TRBV11-2
J: TRBJ2-3
size: many
DNA: TGTGCCAGCAGCTTAGAGTTCGCGGGAGGCACAGATACGCAGTATTTT
CDR3: CASSLEFAGGTDTQYF

D: NA
V: TRBV9
J: TRBJ2-3
size: many
DNA: TGTGCCAGCAGCCCACGACCTGCGACAGATACGCAGTATTTT
CDR3: CASSPRPATDTQYF

D: NA
V: TRBV20-1
J: TRBJ2-4
size: many
DNA: TGCAGTGCTAGTAACTTGTTTCGACAGCCAAACATTCAGTACTTC
CDR3: CSASNLFRQPNIQYF

D: NA
V: TRBV7-9
J: TRBJ1-2
size: many
DNA: TGTGCCAGCAGCCCCCTAACCGGGAAGACAGAACACTATGGCTACACCTTC
CDR3: CASSPLTGKTEHYGYTF

D: NA
V: TRBV30
J: TRBJ2-1
size: few
DNA: TGTGCCTGGAGTGTACTCAGGGTCACTGAGCAGTTCTTC
CDR3: CAWSVLRVTEQFF

D: NA
V: TRBV29-1
J: TRBJ2-5
size: many
DNA: TGCAGCGTTAAGGAACGGGGGACCAACCAAGAGACCCAGTACTTC
CDR3: CSVKERGTNQETQYF

D: NA
V: TRBV10-3
J: TRBJ2-7
size: many
DNA: TGTGCCATCAGCGAGAACGACGGCTACGAGCAGTACTTC
CDR3: CAISENDGYEQYF

D: NA
V: TRBV5-1
J: TRBJ1-1
size: medium-sized
DNA: TGCGCCAGCAGCGAAACCGGGACCGGGGACGCTGAAGCTTTCTTT
CDR3: CASSETGTGDAEAFF

D: NA
V: TRBV7-9
J: TRBJ2-4
size: many
DNA: TGTGCCAGCAGCTGGGCCAAAAACATTCAGTACTTC
CDR3: CASSWAKNIQYF

D: NA
V: TRBV30
J: TRBJ1-1
size: NA
DNA: TGTGCCTGGAGAGCCGGGACAGAAGCTTTCTTT
CDR3: CAWRAGTEAFF

D: TRBD2
V: TRBV3-1
J: TRBJ2-1
size: many
DNA: TGTGCCAGCAGCCAAGGATTGTGGCTAGCGGGGGATACCTACAATGAGCAGTTCTTC
CDR3: CASSQGLWLAGDTYNEQFF

D: NA
V: TRBV20-1
J: TRBJ2-3
size: many
DNA: TGCAGTTACCACGATCCAGGAGCCGGCACAGATACGCAGTATTTT
CDR3: CSYHDPGAGTDTQYF

D: NA
V: TRBV25-1
J: TRBJ2-4
size: many
DNA: TGTGCCAGCAGTGGCGCAACCGAGCGAAACATTCAGTACTTC
CDR3: CASSGATERNIQYF